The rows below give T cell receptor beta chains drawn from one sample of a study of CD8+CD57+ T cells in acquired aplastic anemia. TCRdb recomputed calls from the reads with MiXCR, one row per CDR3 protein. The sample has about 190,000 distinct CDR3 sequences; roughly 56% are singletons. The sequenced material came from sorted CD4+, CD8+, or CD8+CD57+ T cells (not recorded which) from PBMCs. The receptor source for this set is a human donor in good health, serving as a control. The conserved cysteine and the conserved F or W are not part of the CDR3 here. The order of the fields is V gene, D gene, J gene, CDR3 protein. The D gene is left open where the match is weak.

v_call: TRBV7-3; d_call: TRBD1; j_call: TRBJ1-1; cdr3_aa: ASSFGQGYGEAF
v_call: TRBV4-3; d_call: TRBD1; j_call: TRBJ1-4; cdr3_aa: ASTGVTGGSEKLF
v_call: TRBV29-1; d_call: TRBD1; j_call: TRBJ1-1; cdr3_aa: SVEGSAGGTEAF
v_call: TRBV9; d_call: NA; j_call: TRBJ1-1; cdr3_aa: ASSSGAGPGTEAF
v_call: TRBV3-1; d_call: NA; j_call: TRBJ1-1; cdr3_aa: ASSQVGNTEAF
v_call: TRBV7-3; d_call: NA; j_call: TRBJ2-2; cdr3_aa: ASSLQGGGELF
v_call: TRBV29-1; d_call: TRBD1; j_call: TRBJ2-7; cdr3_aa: SVVGGTGAYEQY
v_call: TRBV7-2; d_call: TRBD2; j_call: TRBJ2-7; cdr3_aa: ASSGLAGRNEQY
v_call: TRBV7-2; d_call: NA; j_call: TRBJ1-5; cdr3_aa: ASSSGQHQPQH
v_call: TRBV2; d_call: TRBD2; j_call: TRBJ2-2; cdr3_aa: ASSEFSGGGELF
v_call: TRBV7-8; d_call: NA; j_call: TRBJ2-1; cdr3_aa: ASSRLGGHNEQF
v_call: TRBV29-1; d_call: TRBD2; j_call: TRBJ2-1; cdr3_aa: SAPTSGGYNEQF
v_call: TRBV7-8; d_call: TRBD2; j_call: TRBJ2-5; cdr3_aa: ASSPRGVAGGETQY
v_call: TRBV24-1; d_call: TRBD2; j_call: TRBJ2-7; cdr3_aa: ATSAPGTSGDYEQY
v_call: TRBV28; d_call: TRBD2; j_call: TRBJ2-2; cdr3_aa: ASALAGGITTGELF
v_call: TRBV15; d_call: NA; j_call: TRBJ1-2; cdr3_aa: ATSRVAAPRSYGYT
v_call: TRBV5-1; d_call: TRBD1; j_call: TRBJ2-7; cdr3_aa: ASSRQGQGHEQY